Given below is one T cell receptor beta chain in context. Antigen: not known. The sample is drawn from a study of cytomegalovirus exposure and HLA in healthy donors. It was with 60 Vbeta and 13 Jbeta primers that the PCR ran. Only in-frame clones appear in the TCRdb table, and some are missing; sequencing was by immunoSEQ multiplex PCR. The data show about 280,000 clones, roughly 90% seen once. The study's findings and limits: With later analysis, a missense DCLRE1C variant became linked to TCR beta V- and J-gene trimming.

V shed 5 bases, J shed 5 bases, and the junction held 5 bases outside the gene matches. The germline V gene encodes CDR1 GTSNPN and CDR2 SVGIG (reference sequence). The CDR3 has 12 residues. V usage is TRBV30 and J usage is TRBJ2-5; 7 bases align to TRBD2. The sequenced sample consisted of PBMCs. The sequence came from a woman younger than 35 in good health and CMV-seronegative. The CDR3 nucleotides read TGTGCCTGGGGGACTAAGCGGGAGACCCAGTACTTC. It translates to CAWGTKRETQYF.